The 22 T cell receptor beta chains listed next were all sequenced from one sample in a study of T cells in women clearing cervical HPV infection. TCRdb's copy holds only in-frame clones and misses some; the assay was immunoSEQ multiplex PCR. Listed are around 30,000 clones; over 3% falls within the top ten. Sequenced material: blood buffy coat. Receptors originate from a woman between 18 and 75 years old with a cervical HPV16 infection that either progressed to CIN3+ or cleared (not recorded which).

In the case of this clone: The read halts 3 residues ahead of the CDR3 end, with the missing end drawn from the germline J gene. This chain joins TRBV19 and TRBJ1-5; D ambiguous. Between the trimmed V and J ends, which lost 3 bases and 0 bases, there was a span of 9 bases. The CDR3 totals 15 residues. CDR1 and CDR2 (germline): LNHDA, SQIVND (reference sequence). CDR3 bases read: TGTGCCAGTAGTATTTACGAGGGTAGCAATCAGCCC. Translating it yields CASSIYEGSNQP. The full CDR3 sequence reads CASSIYEGSNQPQHF.

Worth noting for this clone: The read gets to within 3 residues of the CDR3 end, and the germline J gene fills in the rest. V and J are TRBV19 and TRBJ1-5; D gene uncertain. Germline V gives CDR1 LNHDA, CDR2 SQIVND (reference sequence). This CDR3 spans 15 amino acids. V lost 7 bases and J 0 bases, leaving 13 bases between the germline ends. The DNA read from the CDR3 is TGTGCCAGTACTCGGTCAACGTATAGCAATCAGCCC. Protein sequence: CASTRSTYSNQP. The whole CDR3 region reads CASTRSTYSNQPQHF.

The DNA read from the CDR3 is TGTGCCAGCAGCCCGGGACTAGCGTCCGATGAG. Translating it yields CASSPGLASDE. The complete CDR3 sequence is CASSPGLASDEQFF. The chain couples TRBV7-2 to TRBJ2-1; 10 nucleotides line up with TRBD2. The CDR3 end lies 3 residues beyond the end of the read and is filled in from the germline J gene. The germline V gene encodes CDR1 SGHTA and CDR2 FQGNSA. The CDR3 covers 14 residues. V lost 5 bases to trimming and J lost 8 bases; unmatched junction nucleotides: 6.

Comments on this clone: The sequence runs out 3 residues before the end of the CDR3; the remainder is reconstructed from the germline J gene. The V and J genes are TRBV18 and TRBJ1-2; 10 bases line up with TRBD1. Germline CDR1 and CDR2: KGHSH and LQKENI. CDR3 size: 15 residues. CDR3 sequence: CASSPQATGGYDYTF. The sequenced part of the CDR3 DNA is TGTGCCAGCTCACCACAGGCGACAGGGGGCTACGAC.

On this clone: The CDR3 end is not reached by the read, which stops 3 residues before it; the germline J gene fills it in. The chain employs TRBV30 and TRBJ2-7; perhaps TRBD2 as D (6 bases). The V gene's germline CDR1 is GTSNPN and CDR2 SVGIG (reference sequence). CDR3 size: 15 residues. Trimming left V 1 base short and J 0 bases short, with 13 bases between. Here the CDR3 reads CAWSGGGVRSYEQYF. CDR3 bases read: TGTGCCTGGAGTGGTGGCGGGGTGCGCTCCTACGAG. Using reference TRBV30 and TRBJ2-7 for the parts outside the CDR3, the full variable domain is SQTIHQWPATLVQPVGSPLSLECTVEGTSNPNLYWYRQAAGRGLQLLFYSVGIGQISSEVPQNLSASRPQDRQFILSSKKLLLSDSGFYLCAWSGGGVRSYEQYFGPGTRLTVT.

As regards this clone: Coverage ceases 3 residues before the CDR3 finishes, and the germline J gene fills in the end. The chain links TRBV7-6 to TRBJ2-7; 8 bases are a match to TRBD2. Trimming took 2 bases from V and 6 from J; bases not matched to a gene: 3. There are 13 residues in the CDR3. Germline lookup yields CDR1 SGHVS and CDR2 FNYEAQ. Incomplete CDR3 DNA: TGTGCCAGCAGCTTATCCCGGGGGGGCGAG. It is translated as CASSLSRGGE. The whole CDR3 region reads CASSLSRGGEQYF. Full variable domain (missing parts from reference TRBV7-6 and TRBJ2-7): GAGVSQSPRYKVTKRGQDVALRCDPISGHVSLYWYRQALGQGPEFLTYFNYEAQQDKSGLPNDRFSAERPEGSISTLTIQRTEQRDSAMYRCASSLSRGGEQYFGPGTRLTVT.

In terms of frequency, this clone is medium-sized. The read halts 3 residues ahead of the CDR3 end, with the missing end drawn from the germline J gene. V and J are TRBV20-1 and TRBJ2-2; 7 nucleotides align to TRBD1. The CDR3 loop spans 13 amino acids. The ends lost 6 bases at V and 7 bases at J; junction bases unmatched: 8. CDR1 and CDR2 (germline): DFQATT, SNEGSKA (reference sequence). CDR3 protein: CSARTGGYGELFF. CDR3 DNA, as far as it was read: TGCAGTGCGCGGACAGGTGGATACGGGGAG.

With regard to this clone: The read gets to within 3 residues of the CDR3 end, and the germline J gene fills in the rest. The V call is TRBV27, the J call TRBJ2-7; 9 positions agree with TRBD1. Germline-derived CDR1 and CDR2 are MNHEY and SMNVEV (reference sequence). The CDR3 is 14 residues long. V lost 6 bases to trimming and J lost 4 bases; unmatched junction nucleotides: 7. The CDR3 bases that were read are TGTGCCAGCAGGCGGGGACAGGGCATGTACGAG. As protein: CASRRGQGMYE. The full CDR3 reads CASRRGQGMYEQYF.

As for this clone: The read gets to within 3 residues of the CDR3 end, and the germline J gene fills in the rest. The V call is TRBV6-2 or TRBV6-3, the J call TRBJ2-4; unclear D gene. This CDR3 comprises 15 residues. The ends were cut back, 4 bases at V and 0 bases at J, with 10 bases in the middle. Germline CDR1 reads MNHEY; CDR2 reads SVGEGT. The DNA read from the CDR3 is TGTGCCAGCAGTTCGTACAGAGTAGCCAAAAACATT. Amino acids: CASSSYRVAKNI. The complete CDR3 reads CASSSYRVAKNIQYF.

The covered CDR3 bases are TGTGCCAGCAGTTTCCAGGGGACGGATGAAAAG. Translation gives CASSFQGTDEK. The full-length CDR3 reads as CASSFQGTDEKLFF. The gene calls are TRBV2 and TRBJ2-2, with a weak D call TRBD1 (6 bases). The DNA ends 3 residues before the CDR3 does, and the rest of the CDR3 is filled in from the germline J gene. The CDR3 length is 14 residues. Germline loops: CDR1 SNHLY, CDR2 FYNNEI.

With respect to this clone: The CDR3 end falls 3 residues outside the read, so it is completed with the germline J gene. The chain uses TRBV5-1 and TRBJ1-4; D might be TRBD1 (5 bases). Germline V gene data show CDR1 as SGHRS and CDR2 as YFSETQ. CDR3 size: 16 residues. V lost 4 bases to trimming and J lost 5 bases, with 18 bases between them. Partial CDR3 DNA: TGCGCCAGCAGCGTACAGGCCAGATTGGGGAATGAAAAA. Protein sequence: CASSVQARLGNEK. In full, the CDR3 reads CASSVQARLGNEKLFF.

Regarding this clone: The CDR3 end is not reached by the read, which stops 3 residues before it; the germline J gene fills it in. The chain uses TRBV7-3 and TRBJ1-1; the D gene is possibly TRBD1 (6 bases). Germline lookup yields CDR1 SGHTA and CDR2 FQGTGA. The CDR3 is made up of 13 amino acids. CDR3 loop: CASSFDQGTTAFF. The CDR3 bases that were read are TGTGCCAGCAGCTTCGATCAGGGGACCACG.

Regarding this clone: The CDR3 goes on 3 residues after the read ends, and that part is filled in from the germline J gene. This sequence joins TRBV6-2 or TRBV6-3 and TRBJ2-4; a possible D gene is TRBD1 (6 bases). Germline V CDR1 and CDR2: MNHEY, SVGEGT. The CDR3 is 12 residues long. The sequenced CDR3 bases are TGTGCCAGCAGTTACTGGACAGACCCT. It specifies CASSYWTDP. The entire CDR3 protein reads CASSYWTDPQYF.

About this clone: Read coverage stops 3 residues before the CDR3 terminus; the germline J gene supplies the remainder. V is TRBV5-1 and J is TRBJ2-5; TRBD2 might be the D (6 bases). Germline CDR1 SGHRS, CDR2 YFSETQ. Trimming pared 6 bases from V and 1 base from J, leaving 13 bases between. The CDR3 is 14 residues long. The CDR3 DNA, read in part, is TGCGCCAGCACTCGGGCCGGGGGCCAAGAGACC. Translation: CASTRAGGQET. The full CDR3 protein is CASTRAGGQETQYF.

Turning to this clone: The CDR3 end is not reached by the read, which stops 3 residues before it; the germline J gene fills it in. This chain connects TRBV7-3 to TRBJ2-2, with a tentative D call TRBD1 (5 bases). The CDR3 length is 15 residues. CDR1 SGHTA and CDR2 FQGTGA come from the germline V gene. Trimming took 1 base from V and 2 from J, leaving 8 bases between them. The covered CDR3 bases are TGTGCCAGCAGCTTAAAAAGGGGAAACACCGGGGAG. It yields the protein CASSLKRGNTGE. The whole CDR3 protein reads CASSLKRGNTGELFF.

Of note for this clone: The missing CDR3 end, 3 residues past where the read stops, is filled in from the germline J gene. The gene calls are TRBV19 and TRBJ1-5; TRBD1 is a possible D gene (5 bases). CDR3 length: 15 amino acids. The V gene lost 9 bases and the J gene lost 0 bases, with 15 bases spanning the gap. Germline V gives CDR1 LNHDA, CDR2 SQIVND (reference sequence). CDR3: CASWDSYYSNQPQHF. CDR3 DNA, as far as it was read: TGTGCCAGCTGGGACTCCTACTATAGCAATCAGCCC.

For this clone: The read gets to within 3 residues of the CDR3 end, and the germline J gene fills in the rest. V and J are TRBV7-8 and TRBJ1-1; 8 bases align to TRBD1. Trimming at V came to 3 bases and at J to 0 bases, leaving 6 bases not matched to a gene. The CDR3 totals 16 residues. In germline, CDR1 is SGHVS, CDR2 FQNEAQ. Partial CDR3 DNA: TGTGCCAGCAGCTTCGTACAGGGGGAAGTGAACACTGAA. It yields the protein CASSFVQGEVNTE. The CDR3 in its entirety is CASSFVQGEVNTEAFF.

With respect to this clone: The read ends 3 residues early relative to the CDR3; the germline J gene fills the gap. The V gene is TRBV12-3 or TRBV12-4, the J gene TRBJ2-1, with TRBD2 identical over 11 bases. J was trimmed by 3 bases and V by 4 bases; bases with no gene match: 5. This CDR3 comprises 16 residues. CDR3 bases read: TGTGCCAGCAGTTCCCTAGCGGGGGGTCTCTACAATGAG. Its translation: CASSSLAGGLYNE. In full, the CDR3 is CASSSLAGGLYNEQFF.

Worth noting for this clone: The read gets to within 3 residues of the CDR3 end, and the germline J gene fills in the rest. This chain uses TRBV7-8 with TRBJ1-2; possibly TRBD1 for D (6 bases). Trimming took off 2 bases at V and 4 bases at J, with 11 bases between the two ends. Germline V gives CDR1 SGHVS, CDR2 FQNEAQ. CDR3 length: 14 residues. The CDR3 loop reads CASSLYRVGYGYTF. CDR3 DNA (partial): TGTGCCAGCAGCTTATACAGGGTGGGCTATGGC.

As for this clone: The missing CDR3 end, 3 residues past where the read stops, is filled in from the germline J gene. J is TRBJ1-2 and V is TRBV20-1; TRBD1 aligns across 9 bases. Looked up from germline, CDR1 is DFQATT and CDR2 is SNEGSKA (reference sequence). V was clipped by 3 bases and J by 5 bases; unmatched bases: 13. This CDR3 spans 16 amino acids. CDR3: CSARDSGQGFMYGYTF. The covered CDR3 bases are TGCAGTGCTAGGGATTCGGGACAGGGTTTTATGTATGGC.

A note on this clone: The observed sequence ends 3 residues before the CDR3 terminus, with the missing tail filled in from the germline J gene. This chain links TRBV20-1 with TRBJ1-6; D may be TRBD1 (6 bases). From germline, CDR1 is DFQATT and CDR2 SNEGSKA (reference sequence). The CDR3 extends over 16 amino acids. Trimming took off 0 bases at V and 6 bases at J, with 15 bases between the two ends. CDR3 bases read: TGCAGTGCTAGAGAAATGGTGGGGGCCGGTAATTCACCC. Its protein is CSAREMVGAGNSP. The CDR3 reads in full as CSAREMVGAGNSPLHF.

Remarks on this clone: The CDR3 end is not reached by the read, which stops 3 residues before it; the germline J gene fills it in. The chain is built from TRBV28 and TRBJ2-7; 8 bases match TRBD1. With V trimmed by 6 bases and J by 4 bases, 2 bases remained unmatched. In germline, CDR1 is MDHEN, CDR2 SYDVKM. The CDR3 spans 12 residues. The covered CDR3 bases are TGTGCCAGCAGGGGGACAGGTTACGAG. Translating gives CASRGTGYE. From start to end, the CDR3 is CASRGTGYEQYF.